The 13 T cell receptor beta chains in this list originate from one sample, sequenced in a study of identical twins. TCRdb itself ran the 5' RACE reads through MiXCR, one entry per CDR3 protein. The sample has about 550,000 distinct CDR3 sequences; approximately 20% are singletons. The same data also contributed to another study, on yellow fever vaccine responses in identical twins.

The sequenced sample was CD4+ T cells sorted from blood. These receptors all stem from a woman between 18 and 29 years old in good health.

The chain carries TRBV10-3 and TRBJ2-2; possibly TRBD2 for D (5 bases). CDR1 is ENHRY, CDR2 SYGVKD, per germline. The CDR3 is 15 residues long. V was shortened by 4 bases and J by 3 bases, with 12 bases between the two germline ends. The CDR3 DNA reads TGTGCCATCAGTGTTGGTGGGAGCTACACCGGGGAGCTGTTTTTT. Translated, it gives CAISVGGSYTGELFF.

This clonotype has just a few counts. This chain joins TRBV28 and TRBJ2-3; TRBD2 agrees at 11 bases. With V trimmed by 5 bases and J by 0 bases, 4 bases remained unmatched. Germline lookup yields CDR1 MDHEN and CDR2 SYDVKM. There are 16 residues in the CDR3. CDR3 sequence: CASSPGLAESTDTQYF. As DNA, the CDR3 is TGTGCCAGCAGTCCGGGACTAGCGGAAAGCACAGATACGCAGTATTTT.

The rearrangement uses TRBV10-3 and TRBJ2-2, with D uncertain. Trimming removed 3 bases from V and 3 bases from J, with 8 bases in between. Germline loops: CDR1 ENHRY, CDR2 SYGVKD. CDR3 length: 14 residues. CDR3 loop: CAISDGGHTGELFF. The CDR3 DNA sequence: TGTGCCATCAGTGATGGCGGACACACCGGGGAGCTGTTTTTT.

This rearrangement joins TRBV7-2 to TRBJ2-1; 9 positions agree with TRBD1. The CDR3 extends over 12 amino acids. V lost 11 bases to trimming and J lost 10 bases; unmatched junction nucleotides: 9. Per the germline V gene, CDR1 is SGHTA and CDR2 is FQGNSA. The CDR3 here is CAEGTGLKEQFF. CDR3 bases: TGTGCCGAGGGGACAGGGTTAAAGGAGCAGTTCTTC.

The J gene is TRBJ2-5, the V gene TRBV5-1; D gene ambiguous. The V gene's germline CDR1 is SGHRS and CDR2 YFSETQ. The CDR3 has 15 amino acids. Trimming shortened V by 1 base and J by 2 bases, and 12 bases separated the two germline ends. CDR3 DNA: TGCGCCAGCAGCTTGTTGGGCGAAAGACAAGAGACCCAGTACTTC. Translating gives CASSLLGERQETQYF.

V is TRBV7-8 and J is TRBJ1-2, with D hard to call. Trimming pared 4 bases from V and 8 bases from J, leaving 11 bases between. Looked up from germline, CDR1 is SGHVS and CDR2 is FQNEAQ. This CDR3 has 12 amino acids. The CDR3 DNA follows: TGTGCCAGCAGCTCCGCAATGAAGGGCTACACCTTC. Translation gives CASSSAMKGYTF.

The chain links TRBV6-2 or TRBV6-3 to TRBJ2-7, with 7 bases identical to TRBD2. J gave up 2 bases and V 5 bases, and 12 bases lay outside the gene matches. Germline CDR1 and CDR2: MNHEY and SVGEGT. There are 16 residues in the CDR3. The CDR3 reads CASSLAGVLIPYEQYV. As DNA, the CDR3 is TGTGCCAGCAGTCTCGCGGGGGTTCTGATCCCCTACGAGCAGTACGTC.

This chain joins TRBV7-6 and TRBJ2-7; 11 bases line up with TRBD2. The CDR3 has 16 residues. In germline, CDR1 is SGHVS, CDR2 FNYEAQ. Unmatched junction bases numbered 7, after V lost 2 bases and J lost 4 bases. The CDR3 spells CASSLRLAGTLYEQYF. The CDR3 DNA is TGTGCCAGCAGCTTAAGACTAGCGGGAACTTTGTACGAGCAGTACTTC.

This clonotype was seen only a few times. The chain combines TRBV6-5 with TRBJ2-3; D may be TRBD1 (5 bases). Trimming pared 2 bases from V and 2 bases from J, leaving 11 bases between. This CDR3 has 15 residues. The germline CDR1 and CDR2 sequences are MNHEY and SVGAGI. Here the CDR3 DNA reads TGTGCCAGCAGTTACGGGGCGGAGTCCACAGATACGCAGTATTTT. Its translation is CASSYGAESTDTQYF.

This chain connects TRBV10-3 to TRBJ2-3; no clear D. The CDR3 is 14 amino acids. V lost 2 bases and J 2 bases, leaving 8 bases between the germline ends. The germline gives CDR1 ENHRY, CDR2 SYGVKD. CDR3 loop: CAISEVGITDTQYF. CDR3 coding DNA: TGTGCCATCAGTGAGGTGGGAATCACAGATACGCAGTATTTT.

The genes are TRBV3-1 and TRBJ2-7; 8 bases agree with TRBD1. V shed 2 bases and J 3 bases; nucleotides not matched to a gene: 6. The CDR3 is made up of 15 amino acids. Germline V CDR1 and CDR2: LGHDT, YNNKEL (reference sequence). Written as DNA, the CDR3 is TGTGCCAGCAGCCAAAGCGGACAGGGCCTCTACGAGCAGTACTTC. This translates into CASSQSGQGLYEQYF.

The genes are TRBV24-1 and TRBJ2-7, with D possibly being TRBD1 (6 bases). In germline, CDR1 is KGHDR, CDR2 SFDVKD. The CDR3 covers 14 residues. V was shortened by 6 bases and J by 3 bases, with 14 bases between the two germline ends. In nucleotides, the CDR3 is TGTGCCACCAGTCCCTCGGGACACCGCTACGAGCAGTACTTC. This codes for CATSPSGHRYEQYF.

In DNA form, the CDR3 reads TGCGCCAGCAGCCAAGCCCTAGGGCACACCGGGGAGCTGTTTTTT. This sequence encodes CASSQALGHTGELFF. The chain couples TRBV4-1 to TRBJ2-2; no clear D gene. CDR3 length: 15 amino acids. V was shortened by 1 base and J by 3 bases, with 9 bases between the two germline ends. The germline V gene encodes CDR1 MGHRA and CDR2 YSYEKL.